The rows below give T cell receptor beta chains drawn from one sample of a study of OX40 agonist ivuxolimab in advanced cancers. Profiled with immunoSEQ multiplex PCR; TCRdb holds only in-frame clones, not every one. In the table there are roughly 72,000 clones, 94% of which are singletons. Sequences were derived from CD4+ or CD8+ T cells sorted from blood, sampled in a trial of the OX40 agonist ivuxolimab. Receptors originate from an adult with an advanced solid tumor such as melanoma, head and neck, liver or kidney cancer. Both conserved end residues are part of each CDR3. The D gene is left open where the match is weak. For some rows the clone size is stated as once, few or many, or as a class when expanded; others skip it.

>TRBD2|TRBJ2-1|NA|TRBV7-2|15
CASREAGGPGNEQFF
TGTGCCAGCAGGGAAGCGGGAGGGCCAGGGAATGAGCAGTTCTTC
>NA|TRBJ2-7|NA|TRBV4-3|16
CASSQDWRGLTYEQYF
TGCGCCAGCAGCCAAGATTGGCGGGGTCTTACCTACGAGCAGTACTTC
>NA|TRBJ2-3|NA|TRBV9|14
CASSSTGETDTQYF
TGTGCCAGCAGCTCGACGGGAGAGACAGATACGCAGTATTTT
>NA|TRBJ2-1|NA|TRBV25-1|14
CASSGEYSYNEQFF
TGTGCCAGCAGTGGAGAATACTCCTACAATGAGCAGTTCTTC
>TRBD2|TRBJ2-7|NA|TRBV2|16
CASSDDIAGGAYEQYF
TGTGCCAGCAGCGACGACATTGCGGGGGGGGCCTACGAGCAGTACTTC
>NA|TRBJ2-7|NA|TRBV19|14
CASSPGTGSYEQYF
TGTGCCAGTAGTCCCGGGACGGGCTCCTACGAGCAGTACTTC
>NA|TRBJ2-7|NA|TRBV5-6|13
CASSQLDTDEQYF
TGTGCCAGCAGCCAACTGGACACCGACGAGCAGTACTTC
>TRBD2|TRBJ2-1|NA|TRBV27|16
CASSSLLAGGGNEQFF
TGTGCCAGCAGTTCCCTCCTAGCGGGGGGCGGGAATGAGCAGTTCTTC
>NA|TRBJ1-5|NA|TRBV27|13
CASSWGYGQPQHF
TGTGCCAGCAGTTGGGGATACGGTCAGCCCCAGCATTTT
>TRBD2|TRBJ2-5|NA|TRBV10-3|15
CAIGGSGRAGETQYF
TGTGCCATAGGAGGTAGCGGGAGGGCCGGAGAGACCCAGTACTTC
>NA|TRBJ2-2|NA|TRBV27|14
CASSEIGASGELFF
TGTGCCAGCAGTGAAATCGGGGCATCCGGGGAGCTGTTTTTT
>TRBD1|TRBJ1-2|NA|TRBV9|17
CASSAGTGVPTNYGYTF
TGTGCCAGCAGCGCCGGGACAGGGGTCCCGACTAACTATGGCTACACCTTC
>TRBD1|TRBJ2-3|NA|TRBV27|14
CASRITGGRDTQYF
TGTGCCAGCAGGATAACAGGGGGCAGGGATACGCAGTATTTT
>TRBD1|TRBJ1-5|NA|TRBV2|17
CASSGGQNLYSNQPQHF
TGTGCCAGCAGTGGGGGACAGAATCTATATAGCAATCAGCCCCAGCATTTT
>TRBD2|TRBJ2-1|once|TRBV11-2|14
CASTREGTYNEQFF
TGTGCCAGCACTCGGGAGGGCACCTACAATGAGCAGTTCTTC
>TRBD1|TRBJ1-1|NA|TRBV7-2|19
CASSSPKGTGVFAGTEAFF
TGTGCCAGCAGCTCGCCCAAGGGGACAGGGGTATTCGCTGGCACTGAAGCTTTCTTT
>TRBD1|TRBJ2-3|NA|TRBV9|15
CASSGRQGSTDTQYF
TGTGCCAGCAGCGGACGACAGGGCTCCACAGATACGCAGTATTTT
>NA|TRBJ1-6|NA|TRBV27|14
CASGGSSYNSPLHF
TGTGCCAGCGGCGGTAGCTCCTATAATTCACCCCTCCACTTT
>NA|TRBJ2-7|NA|TRBV10-3|12
CAISERPDEQYF
TGTGCCATCAGTGAACGACCGGACGAGCAGTACTTC
>TRBD2|TRBJ2-1|NA|TRBV30|16
CAWSPIGLAVYNEQFF
TGTGCCTGGAGTCCCATAGGACTAGCGGTTTACAATGAGCAGTTCTTC
>TRBD1|TRBJ1-2|NA|TRBV11-3|14
CASSSRTGSYGYTF
TGTGCCAGCAGCTCTCGGACAGGGAGTTATGGCTACACCTTC
>TRBD1|TRBJ2-7|NA|TRBV5-1|18
CASSGEVPSRGQAYEQYF
TGCGCCAGCAGCGGGGAAGTCCCTTCCAGGGGGCAGGCCTACGAGCAGTACTTC
>NA|TRBJ1-1|NA|TRBV7-6|15
CASSLAGEMGTEAFF
TGTGCCAGCAGCTTAGCCGGGGAAATGGGTACTGAAGCTTTCTTT
>TRBD1|TRBJ1-1|NA|TRBV7-9|14
CASNKIPDRDEAFF
TGTGCCAGCAACAAAATTCCGGACAGGGATGAAGCTTTCTTT
>NA|TRBJ2-3|NA|TRBV11-2|15
CASSFTPNRADTQYF
TGTGCCAGCAGCTTCACCCCCAACAGGGCAGATACGCAGTATTTT
>NA|TRBJ1-3|NA|TRBV27|12
CASYNPGNTIYF
TGTGCCAGCTATAACCCTGGAAACACCATATATTTT
>TRBD1|TRBJ2-5|NA|TRBV27|16
CASSLWAGGRGETQYF
TGTGCCAGCAGTTTATGGGCAGGGGGCAGAGGAGAGACCCAGTACTTC
>NA|TRBJ2-1|NA|TRBV5-8|13
CASSLSLYNEQFF
TGTGCCAGCAGCCTTTCGCTCTACAATGAGCAGTTCTTC
>NA|TRBJ2-7|once|TRBV2|12
CASSGDYYEQYF
TGTGCCAGCAGTGGAGACTACTACGAGCAGTACTTC
>NA|TRBJ1-6|NA|TRBV27|15
CASSLGTSRFSPLHF
TGTGCCAGCAGTTTAGGGACCTCGCGTTTTTCACCCCTCCACTTT
>NA|TRBJ2-3|NA|TRBV2|10
CASLRASQYF
TGTGCCAGCTTACGGGCTTCGCAGTATTTT
>NA|TRBJ2-2|NA|TRBV28|15
CASSFEGWNTGELFF
TGTGCCAGCAGTTTTGAGGGGTGGAACACCGGGGAGCTGTTTTTT
>NA|TRBJ2-3|NA|TRBV4-3|17
CASSHGRDSLYTDTQYF
TGCGCCAGCAGCCACGGACGGGACTCCTTATACACAGATACGCAGTATTTT
>TRBD1|TRBJ2-7|NA|TRBV27|15
CASSLGTGGPYEQYF
TGTGCCAGCAGTTTAGGAACAGGGGGTCCCTACGAGCAGTACTTC
>NA|TRBJ1-2|NA|TRBV28|14
CASSFGGSYYGYTF
TGTGCCAGCAGTTTCGGGGGGTCTTACTATGGCTACACCTTC